This passage covers 18 T cell receptor beta chains from one sample sequenced in a study of neurological immune-mediated disorders. MiXCR, applied by TCRdb to the 5' RACE reads, yields one record per CDR3 protein. In the table there are about 53,000 distinct CDR3 sequences, roughly 3.2% of which are singletons. The material sequenced was PBMCs. The receptors stem from a woman aged 25 to 39 with multiple sclerosis.

This clonotype occurred many times. The V and J genes are TRBV5-6 and TRBJ2-1; 8 bases map to TRBD1. V was pared by 0 bases and J by 4 bases, with 0 bases of the junction left unmatched. The CDR3 has 14 amino acids. Germline CDR1 is SGHDT and CDR2 is YYEEEE. In DNA, the CDR3 is TGTGCCAGCAGCTTGGGGACAGGGTACAATGAGCAGTTCTTC. It is translated as CASSLGTGYNEQFF.

This clonotype was counted many times. This chain connects TRBV4-1 to TRBJ1-5, with a weak D call TRBD1 (5 bases). Germline CDR1 and CDR2: MGHRA and YSYEKL. The V end was cut by 0 bases, the J end by 3 bases, with 6 bases between. The CDR3 has 14 amino acids. CDR3 nucleotides: TGCGCCAGCAGCCAAGACAGGGTCAATCAGCCCCAGCATTTT. Its protein is CASSQDRVNQPQHF.

This clonotype was seen many times. The chain couples TRBV20-1 to TRBJ2-2; 7 bases align to TRBD1. The CDR3 consists of 13 residues. The junction had 1 base not matched to a gene; V was cut back by 3 bases and J by 3 bases. Germline assignment: CDR1 DFQATT and CDR2 SNEGSKA (reference sequence). The CDR3 reads CSARTGYTGELFF. Written as DNA, the CDR3 is TGCAGTGCTAGGACAGGGTACACCGGGGAGCTGTTTTTT.

Ten or more counts support this clonotype. The chain carries TRBV5-1 and TRBJ1-1; the D gene is possibly TRBD1 (5 bases). Germline CDR1 SGHRS, CDR2 YFSETQ. The CDR3 spans 13 residues. V was cut by 5 bases and J by 0 bases, with 8 bases left in between. CDR3 sequence: CASRLTVNTEAFF. The CDR3 nucleotides read TGCGCCAGCAGGCTGACAGTGAACACTGAAGCTTTCTTT.

This clonotype appeared many times. V gene TRBV27 combines with J gene TRBJ2-5; D perhaps matches TRBD2 (7 bases). The germline V gene encodes CDR1 MNHEY and CDR2 SMNVEV (reference sequence). V lost 4 bases and J 5 bases, leaving 14 bases between the germline ends. The CDR3 covers 14 residues. CDR3 nucleotide sequence: TGTGCCAGCAGTTCCTCGGGGGGCCCGGAGACCCAGTACTTC. This encodes CASSSSGGPETQYF.

This clonotype was counted at least ten times. The J gene is TRBJ1-1, the V gene TRBV18, with D perhaps matching TRBD1 (6 bases). V gave up 3 bases and J gave up 6 bases, with 14 bases separating them. The V gene's germline CDR1 is KGHSH and CDR2 LQKENI. The CDR3 runs 14 residues. This chain's CDR3 is CASSPSTGRAEAFF. For the CDR3, the DNA is TGTGCCAGCTCACCGAGTACAGGGCGGGCTGAAGCTTTCTTT.

This clonotype was counted many times. This rearrangement joins TRBV5-5 to TRBJ2-5; D call uncertain. The V gene lost 9 bases and the J gene lost 0 bases, with 21 bases spanning the gap. The CDR3 is 16 residues long. Germline values: CDR1 SGHKS, CDR2 YYEKEE (reference sequence). The chain's CDR3 is CATRLAGLGYQETQYF. The CDR3 nucleotides are TGTGCCACCAGACTGGCCGGGTTGGGGTACCAAGAGACCCAGTACTTC.

This clonotype was picked up one time. The V and J genes are TRBV11-2 and TRBJ2-1; D may be TRBD2 (6 bases). Germline CDR1 and CDR2: SGHAT and FQNNGV. V was pared by 5 bases and J by 12 bases, with 17 bases between. CDR3 length: 13 amino acids. The CDR3 region has the DNA TGTGCCAGCAGCCTGACTGACGCGGGGAGGCAGTTCTTC. Translated: CASSLTDAGRQFF. Full variable domain (remainder filled in from reference TRBV11-2 and TRBJ2-1): EAGVAQSPRYKIIEKRQSVAFWCNPISGHATLYWYQQILGQGPKLLIQFQNNGVVDDSQLPKDRFSAERLKGVDSTLKIQPAKLEDSAVYLCASSLTDAGRQFFGPGTRLTVL.

The table lists this clonotype with many counts. CDR3 DNA sequence: TGTGCCAGCAGTTACTCACCCACCTCTCGGGCCGGGGAGCTGTTTTTT. Translating it yields CASSYSPTSRAGELFF. The V call is TRBV6-2 or TRBV6-3, the J call TRBJ2-2; D call uncertain. Trimming removed 0 bases from V and 6 bases from J, with 14 bases in between. Germline lookup yields CDR1 MNHEY and CDR2 SVGEGT. This CDR3 comprises 16 residues.

This clonotype occurred many times. V and J are TRBV21-1 and TRBJ2-7; the listed D gene, TRBD1, was not tested against the DNA. TRBV21-1 is a pseudogene locus. The CDR3 is made up of 15 amino acids. The CDR3 region has the DNA TGTGCCAGCAGCACAAGGGACAGGGTCTGCTACGAGCAGTACTTC. Its translation: CASSTRDRVCYEQYF.

This clonotype has ten or more counts. V is TRBV5-1 and J is TRBJ2-1, with 10 bases that match TRBD2. The CDR3 has 17 residues. V dropped 0 bases and J dropped 4; count of bases not matched to a gene: 7. Germline CDR1 reads SGHRS; CDR2 reads YFSETQ. The CDR3 region has the DNA TGCGCCAGCAGCTTGGGGGCAGCGGGAGGGCCGTACAATGAGCAGTTCTTC. This translates into CASSLGAAGGPYNEQFF.

As to this clonotype: This may be a read error: a much more frequent sequence differs by one nucleotide. The conserved closing phenylalanine or tryptophan is absent in this CDR3, likely reflecting a read error. This chain connects TRBV7-2 to TRBJ2-7, with 10 bases lining up with TRBD2. The junction had 4 bases not matched to a gene; V was cut back by 8 bases and J by 3 bases. Looked up from germline, CDR1 is SGHTA and CDR2 is FQGNSA. The CDR3 has 13 residues. The CDR3 sequence is CASSGTSVYEQYI. DNA of the CDR3: TGTGCCAGCTCCGGGACTAGCGTCTACGAGCAGTACATC.

This clonotype was seen at least ten times. V usage is TRBV7-3 and J usage is TRBJ1-1; no clear D. Germline CDR1 and CDR2: SGHTA and FQGTGA. Trimming stripped 1 base from V and 2 bases from J, with 20 bases between. The CDR3 loop spans 18 amino acids. The CDR3 DNA reads as TGTGCCAGCAGCTTAAGACCGTCAGGAATGGGTGGAAACACTGAAGCTTTCTTT. This translates into CASSLRPSGMGGNTEAFF.

There are a few counts of this clonotype. A much larger clone differs by one base, so this may be a read error. The rearrangement links TRBV10-2 to TRBJ1-2, with D possibly matching TRBD1 (6 bases). Trimming left V 7 bases short and J 8 bases short, with 14 bases between. Germline V CDR1 and CDR2: WSHSY, SAAADI. The CDR3 extends over 12 amino acids. The CDR3 nucleotides read TGCGCCAGCACCAAAGGGGGAGAAGGCTACACCTTC. Encoded protein: CASTKGGEGYTF.

This clonotype has ten or more counts. J is TRBJ2-7 and V is TRBV30, with TRBD1 matching 9 bases. The junction had 8 bases not matched to a gene; V was cut back by 0 bases and J by 2 bases. The CDR3 has 16 residues. From germline, CDR1 is GTSNPN and CDR2 SVGIG (reference sequence). The CDR3 spells CAWSVPGTGYPYEQYF. As DNA, the CDR3 is TGTGCCTGGAGTGTTCCCGGGACAGGGTACCCCTACGAGCAGTACTTC.

This clonotype occurred a few times. Here the CDR3 DNA reads TGTGCCAGCAGCCAAGCCTCGGGCACCGGGGAGCTGTTTTTT. Translated, it gives CASSQASGTGELFF. V is TRBV3-1 and J is TRBJ2-2; D uncertain. The CDR3 has 14 amino acids. Germline V gene sequence: CDR1 LGHDT, CDR2 YNNKEL (reference sequence). The V gene lost 1 base and the J gene lost 4 bases, with 7 bases spanning the gap.

At least ten counts were recorded for this clonotype. The J gene is TRBJ2-3, the V gene TRBV5-1; the D gene is possibly TRBD1 (6 bases). This CDR3 has 15 residues. The V and J ends lost 2 bases and 7 bases respectively, with 17 bases between them. CDR1 and CDR2 from the germline V gene are SGHRS and YFSETQ. The CDR3 DNA reads TGCGCCAGCAGCTTAGACAGGCGTGGCAGTTATACGCAGTATTTT. As protein: CASSLDRRGSYTQYF.

This clonotype occurred many times. The chain employs TRBV7-2 and TRBJ2-1; D not certain. This CDR3 is built from 14 residues. Germline CDR1 and CDR2: SGHTA and FQGNSA. Trimming cost V 3 bases and J 6 bases, with 12 bases left between them. CDR3 sequence reads: CASSLNPRINEQFF. The CDR3 coding sequence is TGTGCCAGCAGCTTGAACCCTAGGATCAATGAGCAGTTCTTC. Based on the CDR3 plus reference TRBV7-2 and TRBJ2-1, the full variable domain is GAGVSQSPSNKVTEKGKDVELRCDPISGHTALYWYRQSLGQGLEFLIYFQGNSAPDKSGLPSDRFSAERTGGSVSTLTIQRTQQEDSAVYLCASSLNPRINEQFFGPGTRLTVL.